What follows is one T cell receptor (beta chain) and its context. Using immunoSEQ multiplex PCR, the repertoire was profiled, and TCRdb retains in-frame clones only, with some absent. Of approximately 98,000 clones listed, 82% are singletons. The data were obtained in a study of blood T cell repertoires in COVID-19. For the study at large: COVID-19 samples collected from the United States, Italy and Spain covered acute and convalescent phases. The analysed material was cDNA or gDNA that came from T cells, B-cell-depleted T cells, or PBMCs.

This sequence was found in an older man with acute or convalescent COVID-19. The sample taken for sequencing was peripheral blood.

CDR3 nucleotides: TGCGCCAGCAGACTTTCTGGGGCCAACGTCCTGACTTTC. This gives the protein CASRLSGANVLTF. This chain joins TRBV5-1 and TRBJ2-6; D is unresolved. From germline, CDR1 is SGHRS and CDR2 YFSETQ. The CDR3 loop spans 13 amino acids. V was shortened by 5 bases and J by 1 base, with 4 bases between the two germline ends. The whole variable domain, remainder taken from reference TRBV5-1 and TRBJ2-6, is KAGVTQTPRYLIKTRGQQVTLSCSPISGHRSVSWYQQTPGQGLQFLFEYFSETQRNKGNFPGRFSGRQFSNSRSEMNVSTLELGDSALYLCASRLSGANVLTFGAGSRLTVL.